The T cell receptor beta chain described here comes from a study of cytomegalovirus exposure and HLA in healthy donors. Study at large: Genotyping of roughly 400 donors showed that approximately 83% belonged to the Caucasian-associated ancestry cluster.

PCR was performed using 60 Vbeta and 13 Jbeta primers. Sequencing was performed with immunoSEQ multiplex PCR; in TCRdb, only in-frame clones are kept and a portion is missing. The table has roughly 97,000 clones, roughly 73% seen once. In the case of this clone: Its specificity is unknown.

Losses at the gene ends were 5 bases for V and 3 bases for J; bases not matched to a gene: 16. There are 19 residues in the CDR3. In germline, CDR1 is PRHDT, CDR2 FYEKMQ (reference sequence). Study-level points and caveats: Data from an earlier analysis indicated that most TCR beta V segments were productive either about 90% or about 30% of the time. TCR beta chain V- and J-gene trimming was linked, in a later analysis, to a missense variant in DCLRE1C. Altogether, more than 150 TCR beta chains were recorded as cytomegalovirus-associated.

The sample comprised PBMCs. This sequence originates from a man in his forties in good health and CMV-seronegative. The chain employs TRBV13 and TRBJ2-7, with 13 bases identical to TRBD2. CDR3 coding DNA: TGTGCCAGCAGCCGACGGTCCGGGACTAGCGGGGCGGCGTTCTACGAGCAGTACTTC. Protein sequence: CASSRRSGTSGAAFYEQYF. Filled out from reference TRBV13 and TRBJ2-7, the complete variable domain reads AAGVIQSPRHLIKEKRETATLKCYPIPRHDTVYWYQQGPGQDPQFLISFYEKMQSDKGSIPDRFSAQQFSDYHSELNMSSLELGDSALYFCASSRRSGTSGAAFYEQYFGPGTRLTVT.